This T cell receptor (beta chain) was sequenced for a study of blood T cell repertoires in COVID-19. Study as a whole: PBMCs, B-cell-depleted T cells, or T cells were the source of the cDNA or gDNA that made up the material.

The method was immunoSEQ multiplex PCR; TCRdb's version includes in-frame clones alone and lacks a portion of them. The sample has around 290,000 clones; 70% to 90% are singletons. The CDR3 loop spans 12 amino acids. Looked up from germline, CDR1 is SGHVS and CDR2 is FQNEAQ. V lost 5 bases, J lost 8 bases, and 12 bases lay in between. This TCR derives from a woman aged 25 to 39 who had recovered from COVID-19. The genes are TRBV7-8 and TRBJ1-2, with D perhaps TRBD1 (6 bases). Sequenced sample: PBMCs or T cells enriched from blood (not recorded which). CDR3 DNA: TGTGCCAGCAGCAACAGGGTATGGGGCTACACCTTC. It codes for CASSNRVWGYTF.